This T cell receptor (beta chain) was captured by sequencing in a study of shared clonotypes between healthy human individuals. Trimming removed 2 bases from V and 0 bases from J; junction bases left unmatched: 11. Germline V gene data show CDR1 as MNHEY and CDR2 as SMNVEV (reference sequence). CDR3 length: 18 amino acids. Each unsorted sample relied on some 90 million PBMCs as its source of genomic DNA. Per the original methods: ImmunoSEQ yielded junction-only sequences lacking quality scores, so filtering differed. Generated by immunoSEQ multiplex PCR, the TCRdb table keeps only in-frame clones and is missing some. From that table come the V and J calls and clone size; the DNA was used to work out D and trimming. The sample lists 450,000 to 500,000 clones, roughly 80% seen once, with roughly an eighth in the top ten.

The sequence was obtained from a woman aged 40 to 50 in good health. Some clones in this sample may be carry-over from other donors' samples. Material for sequencing was PBMCs. This sequence joins TRBV27 and TRBJ2-7; 9 bases agree with TRBD2. The CDR3 protein is CASSLKREAWSYSYEQYF. The CDR3 nucleotides read TGTGCCAGCAGTTTAAAGCGGGAGGCCTGGAGCTACTCCTACGAGCAGTACTTC.